The rows below give T cell receptor beta chains drawn from one sample of a study of blood T cell repertoires in COVID-19. Sequencing was performed with immunoSEQ multiplex PCR; in TCRdb, only in-frame clones are kept and a portion is missing. The table lists more than 85,000 clones, roughly 81% of them singletons, with approximately 9% in the top ten. The sequenced sample consisted of peripheral blood. Receptors originate from a woman aged 65 to 85 with acute or convalescent COVID-19. Each CDR3 is given without its conserved first and last residue.

v_gene	CDR3aa
TRBV29-1	SVGGTSGRQIGRNEQF
TRBV7-3	ASSLRAGANVLT
TRBV6-2/TRBV6-3	ASSSIYRLEADTQY
TRBV11-2	ASSFHGLAGAVEQF
TRBV14	ASSLGLAGYNEQF
TRBV19	ASSPRGGSSYEQY
TRBV20-1	SASEPGGFQPQH
TRBV7-6	ASSFRGDGEQY
TRBV10-1	ASSERGSYNEQF
TRBV4-3	ASSQELGTGQRYGYT
TRBV5-4	ASSSFTLSGANVLT
TRBV5-6	ASSAGRGNQPQH
TRBV4-1	ASSLIQGVREKLF
TRBV28	ASSLSPGAFHEQY
TRBV12-3/TRBV12-4	ASSFQGNTEAF
TRBV7-2	ASSLTGRGMRPDTQY
TRBV6-2/TRBV6-3	ASSYPHDRVERGEQY
TRBV6-1	ASSEGYSNSPLH
TRBV18	ASSRQGMGNSPLH
TRBV27	ASSLSGGQGDGYT
TRBV30	AWRDYFTGELF
TRBV7-2	ASSTSGQVHSPLH
TRBV5-4	ASSLGGSRNT
TRBV7-9	ASSLAESGVGTDTQY
TRBV28	ASSLGVWGYT
TRBV7-8	ASSLGRAPNYEQY
TRBV2	ASSAPTENYGYT
TRBV30	AWILTGTGSYEQY
TRBV30	AWSPEEGTGANVLT
TRBV4-3	ASSQDSWARNTIY
TRBV7-9	ASSSSGGWTEAF
TRBV4-2	ASSQDAGDEKLF
TRBV10-1	ASSESRRGGELF
TRBV6-2/TRBV6-3	ASSYPWGGQETQY
TRBV28	ASSPTGEGYNQPQH
TRBV19	ASSIRGSSYNEQF